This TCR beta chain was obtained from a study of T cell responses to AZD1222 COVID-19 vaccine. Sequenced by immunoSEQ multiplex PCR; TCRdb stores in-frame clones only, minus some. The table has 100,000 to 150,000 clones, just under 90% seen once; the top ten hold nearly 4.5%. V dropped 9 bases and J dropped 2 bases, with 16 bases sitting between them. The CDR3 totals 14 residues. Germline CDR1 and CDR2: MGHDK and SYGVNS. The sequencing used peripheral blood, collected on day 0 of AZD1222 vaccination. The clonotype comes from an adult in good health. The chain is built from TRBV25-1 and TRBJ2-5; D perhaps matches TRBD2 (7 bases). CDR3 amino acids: CASQGGAPQETQYF. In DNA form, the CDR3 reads TGTGCCAGTCAAGGGGGGGCCCCACAAGAGACCCAGTACTTC.